This T cell receptor (beta chain) was identified in a study of vaccination and CD4 T cells after COVID-19 (dated by TCRdb to the early 2020s). Regarding the study in general: Convalescent patients had a positive SARS-CoV-2 result on nasal swab PCR, and of these patients, nine had mild disease and one had severe disease. In the convalescent cohort there were six males and four females, among whom were two Hispanic individuals, seven Caucasians, two Asians and one multiracial person. Participants got two doses of the Pfizer-BioNTech BNT162b2 vaccine (n=8) or two doses of the Moderna mRNA-1273 vaccine (n=2). Post-COVID blood samples from convalescent patients were collected a median of roughly 100 days after diagnosis, with a range of roughly 30 to 161 days. The time from the second vaccine dose to post-vaccine blood sampling had a median of around 72 days and ranged from about 12 to 241 days. Culture stimuli were overlapping spike peptide pools from SARS-CoV-2 and from the common cold coronaviruses HCoV-NL63, HCoV-OC43 and HCoV-229E. Control cultures used a CEFX viral epitope pool as positive control, an HIV-1 Nef peptide pool as negative control, or no peptide. The spike-specific CD4+ TCR repertoire was compared before and after mRNA vaccination in around ten COVID-19 convalescent patients and a few infection-naive healthy vaccine recipients. Results and caveats for the whole study, not just this receptor: The median count of SARS-CoV-2-reactive clonotypes went up from some 23 after infection to 38 after vaccination, although the change was not significant. The number of convalescent patients in the study was relatively small, and the study did not examine early timepoints following natural infection. In convalescent patients, a median approximately 86% of post-vaccine SARS-CoV-2-reactive clones were detected only after vaccination, and vaccine-specific priming was suggested by this finding. Of the vaccine-specific clones found in convalescent patients, nearly all (304 of 307) were mono-reactive for SARS-CoV-2 spike instead of being cross-reactive with common cold coronaviruses.

There are 15 amino acids in the CDR3, from cysteine to phenylalanine inclusive. The kept DNA is CDR3 alone, 45 bases in frame from the first base. The germline V end is reduced by 10 bases and the J end by 5 bases; junction bases left unmatched: 11. Sequences MNHNS (CDR1) and SASEGT (CDR2) are obtained from the germline V gene. The treatment or condition label of this sample denotes: approximately 11-day PBMC culture with coronavirus spike peptide pools or control peptides (ViraFEST assay). The ViraFEST assay, used in the study, expanded antigen-specific T cells with peptide pools and then identified the expanded clonotypes through TCR sequencing. Positive SARS-CoV-2 PCR tests in the convalescent patients dated from March to December 2020, before Alpha, Beta and Delta variants emerged in the United States. PBMCs were cultured at around 2.2 million per well in IMDM supplemented with roughly 5.2% human AB serum and 10 IU/ml IL-2, with 10 ug/ml peptide pools added. On days 3 and 7, half of the culture medium was replaced with fresh IL-2-containing medium. CD4+ T cells were isolated after 10 days of culture through negative selection using the EasySep CD4+ T cell isolation kit. PBMCs were separated from whole blood using Ficoll-Paque Plus gradient centrifugation and then either used fresh or cryopreserved at -140C. Each culture condition was generally run in triplicate wells.

Concerning this clonotype: Its antigen is not yet known. No qualities accompany the bases; no much larger clone lies one base away.

Preparation of the library involved PCR. DNA from cultured CD4+ T cells was subjected to TCR sequencing with the Oncomine TCR Beta short-read assay at the Johns Hopkins FTIC core. The QIAamp micro DNA kit was used to extract genomic DNA from the cultured CD4+ T cells. Oncomine TCR Beta libraries made from cultured CD4+ T cells were pooled using unique dual indexes and sequenced on an Illumina iSeq 100. On the authors' methods: Non-productive sequences were removed, and CDR3s not starting with C, not ending with F or W, or shorter than 7 amino acids were discarded. Antigen-specific clonotypes were identified using the MANAFEST web application through comparison of peptide-stimulated wells with reference and other culture wells. To be called positive, a clone needed an FDR below 0.05, an odds ratio above 5, and a productive frequency above 0.1% in at least two of three replicate wells. Cross-reactive clonotypes were defined as significantly expanded in both SARS-CoV-2 spike wells and at least one common cold coronavirus spike condition. Using R version 3.6.1, CDR3 homology was evaluated through Levenshtein distances (stringdist) along with unrooted phylogenetic trees (ape). Using fastp trimming at Q25 and MiXCR clonotype assembly, TCRdb reanalyzed the public sequencing data and kept in-frame beta chains. Each entry merges the rows of one CDR3 protein and shows their most common DNA and genes. The authors' filters were not applied to this entry. Here the sample has more than 13,000 distinct CDR3 sequences; 30% occur a single time. The ten largest clones take up around a sixth of the sample.

The sequence was collected from a human donor with COVID-19. The source material was cultured CD4+ T cells from blood. The receptor chain draws on TRBV6-1 and TRBJ2-2; 9 nucleotides in the junction match TRBD2. The bases are TGTGCCACCCTCTGGGGCGGGGGGGCAACCGGGGAGCTGTTTTTT. This encodes CATLWGGGATGELFF.